Shown below are 8 T cell receptor beta chains from a single sample sequenced in a study of blood T cell repertoires in COVID-19. The table came from immunoSEQ multiplex PCR; TCRdb's copy has only in-frame clones and leaves some out. The sample shows 200,000 or so clones, 75% to 90% of them seen only once. Sequences were obtained from PBMCs or T cells enriched from blood (not recorded which). The origin of the receptors is a middle-aged woman with acute COVID-19.

The chain joins TRBV12-5 to TRBJ1-4; the match to TRBD1 covers 9 bases. Per the germline V gene, CDR1 is LGHNT and CDR2 is FRNRAP. The CDR3 sequence is 15 residues long. The junction had 6 bases not matched to a gene; V was cut back by 5 bases and J by 5 bases. The CDR3, as DNA: TGTGCTAGTGGTCCGCGGACAGGGGTAAATGAAAAACTGTTTTTT. Its translation is CASGPRTGVNEKLFF. Drawing the rest from reference TRBV12-5 and TRBJ1-4, the complete variable domain is DARVTQTPRHKVTEMGQEVTMRCQPILGHNTVFWYRQTMMQGLELLAYFRNRAPLDDSGMPKDRFSAEMPDATLATLKIQPSEPRDSAVYFCASGPRTGVNEKLFFGSGTQLSVL.

The V call is TRBV5-1, the J call TRBJ2-3, with D possibly being TRBD1 (6 bases). The V gene lost 2 bases and the J gene lost 0 bases, with 7 bases spanning the gap. The CDR3 runs 14 residues. CDR1 and CDR2 from the germline V gene are SGHRS and YFSETQ. The chain's CDR3 is CASSLGQSTDTQYF. Here the CDR3 DNA reads TGCGCCAGCAGCTTAGGACAGAGCACAGATACGCAGTATTTT. The variable domain in full, with the rest retrieved from reference TRBV5-1 and TRBJ2-3, is KAGVTQTPRYLIKTRGQQVTLSCSPISGHRSVSWYQQTPGQGLQFLFEYFSETQRNKGNFPGRFSGRQFSNSRSEMNVSTLELGDSALYLCASSLGQSTDTQYFGPGTRLTVL.

The gene calls are TRBV7-9 and TRBJ2-6; 9 nucleotides match TRBD1. This CDR3 is built from 18 residues. V dropped 5 bases and J dropped 2; count of bases not matched to a gene: 10. Germline lookup yields CDR1 SEHNR and CDR2 FQNEAQ (reference sequence). The chain's CDR3 is CASSTHRGPKTGANVLTF. CDR3 DNA: TGTGCCAGCAGCACCCACAGGGGGCCCAAGACTGGGGCCAACGTCCTGACTTTC.

The chain links TRBV10-3 to TRBJ2-7; D may be TRBD2 (6 bases). Deletions cut 2 bases from V and 2 bases from J, with 13 bases between. This CDR3 has 15 residues. CDR1 ENHRY and CDR2 SYGVKD come from the germline V gene. The CDR3: CAISEAGTGTYEQYF. In DNA, the CDR3 is TGTGCCATCAGTGAGGCCGGGACTGGAACCTACGAGCAGTACTTC.

This clone has only a few counts. V usage is TRBV5-6 and J usage is TRBJ1-5; D is unclear. The CDR3 length is 12 residues. The V gene's germline CDR1 is SGHDT and CDR2 YYEEEE. V lost 0 bases and J 6 bases, leaving 4 bases between the germline ends. CDR3 nucleotide sequence: TGTGCCAGCAGCTTGGACGGTCAGCCCCAGCATTTT. Residues: CASSLDGQPQHF. The entire variable domain, with the rest obtained from reference TRBV5-6 and TRBJ1-5, is as follows: DAGVTQSPTHLIKTRGQQVTLRCSPKSGHDTVSWYQQALGQGPQFIFQYYEEEERQRGNFPDRFSGHQFPNYSSELNVNALLLGDSALYLCASSLDGQPQHFGDGTRLSIL.

The V call is TRBV1, the J call TRBJ1-2; TRBD1 is taken as the D call from the table, unchecked against the DNA. TRBV1 is deemed a pseudogene. The CDR3 has 15 residues. The DNA of the CDR3 is TGCACCAGCAGCCAAGATCGCACAGAAGTCCATGGCTACACCTTC. Translated: CTSSQDRTEVHGYTF.

The genes are TRBV12-3 or TRBV12-4 and TRBJ1-2; 7 bases are a match to TRBD1. This CDR3 is 13 amino acids long. The trim removed 4 bases at V and 2 bases at J, leaving 1 base unmatched. Here the CDR3 DNA reads TGTGCCAGCAGTTGGGGACAGAACTATGGCTACACCTTC. Protein sequence: CASSWGQNYGYTF.

This chain joins TRBV6-1 and TRBJ2-1; TRBD2 matches 7 bases. The CDR3 is 22 residues long. Germline trimming cut 2 bases from V and 3 bases from J; bases unmatched to any gene: 25. CDR1 and CDR2 (germline): MNHNS, SASEGT. The CDR3 nucleotides read TGTGCCAGCAGTGAACACGCGAGGACACCGGCTAGCGCCGGGGGGTACTACAATGAGCAGTTCTTC. It translates to CASSEHARTPASAGGYYNEQFF.